The subject of this entry is one T cell receptor beta chain. Its matching antigen is unknown. The sample comes from a study of cytomegalovirus exposure and HLA in healthy donors. Study-wide findings and caveats: In a later analysis, compared with equally common non-associated chains, HLA-associated beta chains were more expanded. Later analysis identified about 15,000 TCR beta sequences associated with HLA alleles, using a false discovery rate threshold of 0.05. In vitro experiments confirmed that three CMV-associated chains were specific for CMV antigens.

PCR employed 60 Vbeta and 13 Jbeta primers. The repertoire was sequenced with immunoSEQ multiplex PCR; TCRdb's copy has only in-frame clones and lacks some. The sample holds approximately 190,000 clones, 78% seen once. The CDR3 totals 13 residues. The trim removed 7 bases at V and 4 bases at J, leaving 5 bases unmatched. CDR1 ENHRY and CDR2 SYGVKD come from the germline V gene. The receptor was isolated from a woman under 40 in good health and CMV-seropositive. Sample: PBMCs. The chain uses TRBV10-3 and TRBJ2-3; 7 bases align to TRBD1. CDR3 sequence reads: CAIKAGGADTQYF. The CDR3 region has the DNA TGTGCCATCAAGGCAGGGGGTGCAGATACGCAGTATTTT.